This T cell receptor beta chain was captured in a study of monozygotic twins with inflammatory bowel disease. A remark on this clonotype: The antigen remains undetermined.

Collection yielded roughly 2.3 ml of blood per donor. Study-wide results and caveats: IBD patients share fewer clonotypes with other people than healthy twins do, especially with disease activity.

This CDR3 region has 11 residues. Germline CDR1 reads SGHRS; CDR2 reads YFSETQ. Researchers used template switching to add UMIs featuring a 6-nucleotide sample barcode. TCRdb re-called the 5' RACE reads, yielding one record per CDR3 amino acid sequence without DNA. Recorded here are 300,000 to 350,000 distinct CDR3 sequences; the top ten clones represent roughly 2%. The J gene is TRBJ2-5, the V gene TRBV5-1. The sequenced sample was blood. The sequence was obtained from a human donor with ulcerative colitis or Crohn's disease, or a healthy co-twin of an affected twin (not recorded which). The CDR3 loop reads CASSLDETQYF.